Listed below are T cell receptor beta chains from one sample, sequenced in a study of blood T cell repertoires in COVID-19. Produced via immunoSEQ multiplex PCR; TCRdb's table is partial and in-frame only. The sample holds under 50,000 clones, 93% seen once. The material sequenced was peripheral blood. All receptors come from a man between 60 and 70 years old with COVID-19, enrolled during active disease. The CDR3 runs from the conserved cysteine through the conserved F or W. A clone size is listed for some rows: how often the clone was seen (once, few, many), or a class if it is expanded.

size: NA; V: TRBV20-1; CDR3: CSASVGTSIKDTQYF
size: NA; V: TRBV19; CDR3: CASSTHRDSTEAFF
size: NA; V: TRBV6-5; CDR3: CASRGSVNTEAFF
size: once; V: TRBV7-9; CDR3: CASTTAEPTDTQYF
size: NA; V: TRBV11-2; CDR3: CASSLPGTGGLEQYF
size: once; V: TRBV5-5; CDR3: CASSWMDRDYNEQFF
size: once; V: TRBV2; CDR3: CASTLRPPIDTDTEAFF
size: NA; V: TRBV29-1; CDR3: CSAVDSLVFNEQFF
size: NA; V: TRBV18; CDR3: CASSAGGDTQYF
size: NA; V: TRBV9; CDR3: CASSVGTWVGTEAFF
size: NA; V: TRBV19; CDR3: CASTLGQPNTEAFF
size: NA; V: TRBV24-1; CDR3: CATSDSRGTDTQYF
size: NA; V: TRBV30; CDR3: CAWSPTWLAMDGELFF
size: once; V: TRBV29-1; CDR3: CSGRAGGNTIYF